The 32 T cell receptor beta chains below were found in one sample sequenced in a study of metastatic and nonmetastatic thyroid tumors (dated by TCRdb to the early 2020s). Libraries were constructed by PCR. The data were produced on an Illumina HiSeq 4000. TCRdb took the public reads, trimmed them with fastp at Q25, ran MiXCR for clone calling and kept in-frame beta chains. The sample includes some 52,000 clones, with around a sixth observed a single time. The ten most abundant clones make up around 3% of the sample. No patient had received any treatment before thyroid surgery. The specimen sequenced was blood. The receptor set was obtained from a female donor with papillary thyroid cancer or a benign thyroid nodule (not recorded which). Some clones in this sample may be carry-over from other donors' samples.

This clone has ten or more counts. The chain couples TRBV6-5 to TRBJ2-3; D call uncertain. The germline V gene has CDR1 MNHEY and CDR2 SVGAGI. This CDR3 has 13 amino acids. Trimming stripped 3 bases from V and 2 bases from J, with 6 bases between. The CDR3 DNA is TGTGCCAGCAGTTATACAGACACAGATACGCAGTATTTT. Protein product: CASSYTDTDTQYF.

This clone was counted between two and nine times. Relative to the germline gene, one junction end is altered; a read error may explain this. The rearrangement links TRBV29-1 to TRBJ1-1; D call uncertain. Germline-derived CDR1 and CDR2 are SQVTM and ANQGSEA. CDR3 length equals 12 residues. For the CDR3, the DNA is TGCAGCGTTGACCAGGTGAACACTGAATCTTCCTTT. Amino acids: CSVDQVNTESSF.

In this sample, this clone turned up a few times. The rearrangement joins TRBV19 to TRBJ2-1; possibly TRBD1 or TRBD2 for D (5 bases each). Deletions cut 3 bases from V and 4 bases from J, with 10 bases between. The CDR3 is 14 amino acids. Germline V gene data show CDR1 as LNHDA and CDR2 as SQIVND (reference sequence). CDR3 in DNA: TGTGCCAGTAGTATTACAGGCGGGTACAATGAGCAGTTCTTC. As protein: CASSITGGYNEQFF.

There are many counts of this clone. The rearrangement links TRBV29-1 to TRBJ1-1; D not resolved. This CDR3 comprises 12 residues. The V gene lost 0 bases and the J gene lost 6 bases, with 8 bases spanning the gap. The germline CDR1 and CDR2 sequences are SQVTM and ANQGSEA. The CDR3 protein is CSVEDTSPEAFF. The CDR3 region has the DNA TGCAGCGTTGAAGATACGTCCCCTGAAGCTTTCTTT.

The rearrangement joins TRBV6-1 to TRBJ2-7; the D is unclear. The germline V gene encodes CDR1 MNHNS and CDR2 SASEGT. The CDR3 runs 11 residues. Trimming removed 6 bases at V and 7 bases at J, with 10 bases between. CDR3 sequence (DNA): TGTGCCAGCAGCCTTGCGGTGGAGCAGTACTTC. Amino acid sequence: CASSLAVEQYF.

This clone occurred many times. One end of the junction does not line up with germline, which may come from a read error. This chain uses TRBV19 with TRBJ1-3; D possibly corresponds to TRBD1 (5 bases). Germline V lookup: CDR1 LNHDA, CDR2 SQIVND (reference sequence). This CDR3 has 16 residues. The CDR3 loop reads CASSKPGGLSGSTIYF. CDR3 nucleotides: TGTGCCAGTAGCAAACCTGGGGGGTTATCTGGAAGCACCATATATTTT.

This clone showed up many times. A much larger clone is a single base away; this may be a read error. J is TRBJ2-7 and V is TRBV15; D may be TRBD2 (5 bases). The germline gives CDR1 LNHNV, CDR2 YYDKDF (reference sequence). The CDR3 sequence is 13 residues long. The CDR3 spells CATSRDRDYEPYF. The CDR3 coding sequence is TGTGCCACCAGCAGAGATCGTGACTACGAGCCGTACTTC.

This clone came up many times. CDR3 loop: CASSPTGGAVGYTF. In DNA, the CDR3 is TGTGCCAGCTCACCAACAGGGGGCGCGGTTGGCTACACCTTC. The chain joins TRBV18 to TRBJ1-2; TRBD1 matches at 9 bases. The germline V gene has CDR1 KGHSH and CDR2 LQKENI. The junction had 5 bases not matched to a gene; V was cut back by 2 bases and J by 7 bases. The CDR3 totals 14 residues.

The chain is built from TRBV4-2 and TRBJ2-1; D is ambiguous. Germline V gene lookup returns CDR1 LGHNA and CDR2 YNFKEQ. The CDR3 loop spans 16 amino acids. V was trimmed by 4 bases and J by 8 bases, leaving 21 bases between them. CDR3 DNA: TGTGCCAGCAGCCCTGGAGCGCGATTTTTGGTGGATGAGCAGTTCTTC. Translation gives CASSPGARFLVDEQFF.

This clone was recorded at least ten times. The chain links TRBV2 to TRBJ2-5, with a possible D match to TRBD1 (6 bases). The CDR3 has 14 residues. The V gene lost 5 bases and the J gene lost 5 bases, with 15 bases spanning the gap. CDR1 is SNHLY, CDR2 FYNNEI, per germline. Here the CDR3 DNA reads TGTGCCAGCAGTTACAGGGAATCCGGGGAGACCCAGTACTTC. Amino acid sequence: CASSYRESGETQYF.

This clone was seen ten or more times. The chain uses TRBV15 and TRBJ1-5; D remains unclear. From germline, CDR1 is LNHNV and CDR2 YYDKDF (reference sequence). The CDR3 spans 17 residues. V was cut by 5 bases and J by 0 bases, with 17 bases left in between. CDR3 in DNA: TGTGCCACCAGCGGGCTGACTGAAACTTATAGCAATCAGCCCCAGCATTTT. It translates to CATSGLTETYSNQPQHF.

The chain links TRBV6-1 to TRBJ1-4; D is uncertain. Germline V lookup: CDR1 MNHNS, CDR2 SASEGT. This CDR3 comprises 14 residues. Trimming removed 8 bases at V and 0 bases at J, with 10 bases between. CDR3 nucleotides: TGTGCCAGCTTCTTATCCGCAACTAATGAAAAACTGTTTTTT. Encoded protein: CASFLSATNEKLFF.

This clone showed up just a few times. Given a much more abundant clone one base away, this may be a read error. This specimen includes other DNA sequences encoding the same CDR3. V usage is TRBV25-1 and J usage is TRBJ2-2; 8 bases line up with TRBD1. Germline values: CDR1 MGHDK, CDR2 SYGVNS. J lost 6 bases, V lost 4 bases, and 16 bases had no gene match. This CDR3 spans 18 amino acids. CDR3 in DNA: TGTGCCAGCAGTGCGCCTAGGACAGGGCTATCTCACGCCGGGGAGCTGTTTTTT. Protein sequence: CASSAPRTGLSHAGELFF.

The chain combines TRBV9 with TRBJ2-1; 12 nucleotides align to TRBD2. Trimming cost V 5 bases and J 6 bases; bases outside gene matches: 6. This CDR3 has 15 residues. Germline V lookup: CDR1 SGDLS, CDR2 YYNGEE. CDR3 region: CASSATSGRSNEQFF. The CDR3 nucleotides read TGTGCCAGCAGTGCAACTAGCGGGAGGAGCAATGAGCAGTTCTTC.

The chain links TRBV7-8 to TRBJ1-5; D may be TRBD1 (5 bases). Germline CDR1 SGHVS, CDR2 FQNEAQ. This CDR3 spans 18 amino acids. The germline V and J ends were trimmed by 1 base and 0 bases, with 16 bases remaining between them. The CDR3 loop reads CASSLGAGWCYSNQPQHF. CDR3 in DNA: TGTGCCAGCAGCTTAGGCGCAGGGTGGTGTTATAGCAATCAGCCCCAGCATTTT.

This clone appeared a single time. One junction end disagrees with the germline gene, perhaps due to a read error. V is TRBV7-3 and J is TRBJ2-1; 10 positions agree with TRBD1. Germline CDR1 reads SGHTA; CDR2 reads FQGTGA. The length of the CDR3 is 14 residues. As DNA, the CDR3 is TGTGCCAGCAGCACAACGGGACAGGGGAATGAGAAGTTCTTC. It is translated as CASSTTGQGNEKFF.

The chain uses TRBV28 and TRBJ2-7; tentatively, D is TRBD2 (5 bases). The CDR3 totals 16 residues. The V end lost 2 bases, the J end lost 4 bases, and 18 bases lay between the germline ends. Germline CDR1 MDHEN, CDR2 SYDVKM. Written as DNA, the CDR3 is TGTGCCAGCAGTTTAAATGGTTACCCTAGCTCATACGAGCAGTACTTC. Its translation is CASSLNGYPSSYEQYF.

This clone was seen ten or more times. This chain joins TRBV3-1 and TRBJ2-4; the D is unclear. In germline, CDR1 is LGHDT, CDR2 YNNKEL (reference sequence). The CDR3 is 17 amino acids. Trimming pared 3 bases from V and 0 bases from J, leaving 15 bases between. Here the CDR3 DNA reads TGTGCCAGCAGCCAGACCTCCCTACGAATAGCCAAAAACATTCAGTACTTC. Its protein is CASSQTSLRIAKNIQYF.

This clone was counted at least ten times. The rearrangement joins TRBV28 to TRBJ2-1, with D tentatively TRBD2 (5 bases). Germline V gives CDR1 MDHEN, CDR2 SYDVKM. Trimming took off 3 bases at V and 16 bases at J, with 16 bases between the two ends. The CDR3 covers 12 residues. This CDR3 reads CASSFLERGLFF. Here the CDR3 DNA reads TGTGCCAGCAGTTTCCTTGAGAGAGGGTTATTCTTC.

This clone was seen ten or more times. CDR3 sequence reads: CASIKGRQSNQPQHF. For the CDR3, the DNA is TGTGCCAGCATAAAAGGTAGACAGAGCAATCAGCCCCAGCATTTT. V gene TRBV6-1 combines with J gene TRBJ1-5; a possible D gene is TRBD1 (5 bases). The CDR3 runs 15 residues. Germline loops: CDR1 MNHNS, CDR2 SASEGT. V was cut by 7 bases and J by 1 base, with 14 bases left in between.

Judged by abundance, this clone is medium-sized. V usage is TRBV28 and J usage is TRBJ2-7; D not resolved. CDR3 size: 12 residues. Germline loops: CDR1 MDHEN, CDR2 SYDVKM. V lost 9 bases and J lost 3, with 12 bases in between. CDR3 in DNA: TGTGCCAGTAGTCGTTTCGGCTACGAGCAGTACTTC. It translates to CASSRFGYEQYF.

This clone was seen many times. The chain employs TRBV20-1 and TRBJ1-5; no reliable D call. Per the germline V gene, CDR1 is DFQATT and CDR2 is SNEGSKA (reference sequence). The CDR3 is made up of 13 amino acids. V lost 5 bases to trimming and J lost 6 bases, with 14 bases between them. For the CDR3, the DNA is TGCAGTGCTCGCCCCCGGGAGAGTCAGCCCCAGCATTTT. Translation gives CSARPRESQPQHF.

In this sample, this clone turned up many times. DNA of the CDR3: TGCGCCAGCAGCCAAGAAAGTTTTCATAGCAATCAGCCCCAGCATTTT. Amino acid sequence: CASSQESFHSNQPQHF. The V call is TRBV4-1, the J call TRBJ1-5; D is undetermined. The CDR3 runs 16 residues. Germline V gene lookup returns CDR1 MGHRA and CDR2 YSYEKL. V was shortened by 0 bases and J by 0 bases, with 9 bases between the two germline ends.

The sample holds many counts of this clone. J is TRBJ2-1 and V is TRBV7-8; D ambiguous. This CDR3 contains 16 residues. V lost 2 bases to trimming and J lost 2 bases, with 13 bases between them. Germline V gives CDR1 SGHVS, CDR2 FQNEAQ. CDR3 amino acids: CASSLSGSATYNEQFF. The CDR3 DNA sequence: TGTGCCAGCAGCTTATCAGGCAGCGCGACCTACAATGAGCAGTTCTTC.

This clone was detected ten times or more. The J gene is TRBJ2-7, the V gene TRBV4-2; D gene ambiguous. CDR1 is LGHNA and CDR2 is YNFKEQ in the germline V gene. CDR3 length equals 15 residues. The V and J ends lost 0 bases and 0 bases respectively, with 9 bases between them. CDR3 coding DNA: TGTGCCAGCAGCCAAGAAGGAACATACTCCTACGAGCAGTACTTC. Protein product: CASSQEGTYSYEQYF.

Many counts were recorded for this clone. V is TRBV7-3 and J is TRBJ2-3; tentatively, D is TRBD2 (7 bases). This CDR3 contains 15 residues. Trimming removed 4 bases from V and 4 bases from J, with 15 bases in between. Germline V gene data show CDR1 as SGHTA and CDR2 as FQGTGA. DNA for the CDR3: TGTGCCAGCAGCTATGGGGGGGGCGCCGCAGATACGCAGTATTTT. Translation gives CASSYGGGAADTQYF.

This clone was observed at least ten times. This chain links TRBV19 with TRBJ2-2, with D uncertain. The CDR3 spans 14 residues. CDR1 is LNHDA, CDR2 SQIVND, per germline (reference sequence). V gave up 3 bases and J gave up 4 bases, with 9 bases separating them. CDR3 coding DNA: TGTGCCAGTAGTATTGTCCCCCTCACCGGGGAGCTGTTTTTT. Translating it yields CASSIVPLTGELFF.

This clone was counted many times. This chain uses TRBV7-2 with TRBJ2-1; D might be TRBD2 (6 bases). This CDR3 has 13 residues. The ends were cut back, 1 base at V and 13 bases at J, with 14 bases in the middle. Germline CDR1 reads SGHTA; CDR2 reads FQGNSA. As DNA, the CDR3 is TGTGCCAGCAGCTTAGACAAGCGGGCACCCCAGTTCTTC. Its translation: CASSLDKRAPQFF.

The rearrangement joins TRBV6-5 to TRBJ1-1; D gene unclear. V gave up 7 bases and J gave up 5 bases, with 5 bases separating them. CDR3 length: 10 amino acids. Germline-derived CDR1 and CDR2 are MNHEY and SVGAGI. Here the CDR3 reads CASTSTEAFF. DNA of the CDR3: TGTGCCAGCACTTCTACTGAAGCTTTCTTT.

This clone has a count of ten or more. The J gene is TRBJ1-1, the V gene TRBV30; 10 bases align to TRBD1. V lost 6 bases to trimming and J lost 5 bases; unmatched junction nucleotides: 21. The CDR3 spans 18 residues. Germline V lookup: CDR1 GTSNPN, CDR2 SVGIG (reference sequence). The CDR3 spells CACSSSGQGFGWWTEAFF. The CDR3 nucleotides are TGTGCCTGTTCCTCCTCGGGACAGGGGTTCGGGTGGTGGACTGAAGCTTTCTTT.

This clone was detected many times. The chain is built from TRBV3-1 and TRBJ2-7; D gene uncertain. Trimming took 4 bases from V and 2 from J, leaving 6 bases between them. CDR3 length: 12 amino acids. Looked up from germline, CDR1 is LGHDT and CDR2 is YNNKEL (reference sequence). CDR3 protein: CASSPHPYEQYF. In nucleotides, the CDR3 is TGTGCCAGCAGCCCCCATCCCTACGAGCAGTACTTC.

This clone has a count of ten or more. The CDR3 region is CASSVGQNYGYTF. The CDR3 DNA follows: TGTGCCAGCAGCGTAGGACAGAACTATGGCTACACCTTC. The V gene is TRBV9, the J gene TRBJ1-2; perhaps TRBD1 as D (5 bases). The CDR3 consists of 13 residues. Germline CDR1 SGDLS, CDR2 YYNGEE. V was shortened by 0 bases and J by 2 bases, with 5 bases between the two germline ends. The full variable domain, its missing parts supplied by reference TRBV9 and TRBJ1-2, is DSGVTQTPKHLITATGQRVTLRCSPRSGDLSVYWYQQSLDQGLQFLIQYYNGEERAKGNILERFSAQQFPDLHSELNLSSLELGDSALYFCASSVGQNYGYTFGSGTRLTVV.